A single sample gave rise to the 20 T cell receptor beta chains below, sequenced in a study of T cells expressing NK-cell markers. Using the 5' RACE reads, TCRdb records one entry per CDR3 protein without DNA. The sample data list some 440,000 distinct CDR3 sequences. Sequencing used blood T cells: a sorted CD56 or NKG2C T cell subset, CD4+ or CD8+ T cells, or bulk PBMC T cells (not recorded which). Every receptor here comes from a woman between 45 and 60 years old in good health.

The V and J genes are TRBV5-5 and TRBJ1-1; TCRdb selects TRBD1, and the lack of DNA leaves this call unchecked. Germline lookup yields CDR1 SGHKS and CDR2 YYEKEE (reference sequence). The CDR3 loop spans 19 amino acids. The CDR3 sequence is CASSFPDRTGFEMNTEAFF.

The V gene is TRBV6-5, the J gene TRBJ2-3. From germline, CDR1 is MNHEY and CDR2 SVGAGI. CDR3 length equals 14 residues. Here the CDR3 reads CASSSLGFTDTQYF.

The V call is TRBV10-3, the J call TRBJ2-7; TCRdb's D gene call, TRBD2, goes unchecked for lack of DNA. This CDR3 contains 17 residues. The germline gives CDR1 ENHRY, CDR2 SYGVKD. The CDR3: CAISVGGLAGGSYEQYF.

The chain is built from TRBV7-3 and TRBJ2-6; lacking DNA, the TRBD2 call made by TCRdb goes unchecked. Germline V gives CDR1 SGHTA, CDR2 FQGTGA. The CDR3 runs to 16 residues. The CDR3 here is CASSSNPPPGANVLTF.

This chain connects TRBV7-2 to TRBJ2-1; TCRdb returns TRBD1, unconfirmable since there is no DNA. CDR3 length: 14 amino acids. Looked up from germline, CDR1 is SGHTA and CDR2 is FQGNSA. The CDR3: CASTWRGSNWKQFF.

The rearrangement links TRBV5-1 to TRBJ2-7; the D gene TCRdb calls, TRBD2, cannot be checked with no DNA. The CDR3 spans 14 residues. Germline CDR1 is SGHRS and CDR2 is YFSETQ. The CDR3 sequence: CASSLQREVYEQYF.

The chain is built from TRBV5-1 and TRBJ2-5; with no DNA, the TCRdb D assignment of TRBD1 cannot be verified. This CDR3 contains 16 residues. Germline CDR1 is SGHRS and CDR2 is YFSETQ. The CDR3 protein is CASSLTPGRFGETQYF.

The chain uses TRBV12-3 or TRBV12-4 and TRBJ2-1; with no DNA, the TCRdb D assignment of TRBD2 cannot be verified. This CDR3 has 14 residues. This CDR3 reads CASSPGLLTDEQFF.

The CDR3 loop reads CASSDPSSRTTYEQYF. The chain uses TRBV7-9 and TRBJ2-7; TCRdb lists TRBD2, though no DNA is available to test this call. The CDR3 is made up of 16 amino acids. Germline values: CDR1 SEHNR, CDR2 FQNEAQ (reference sequence).

The chain's CDR3 is CASSLAGQGPDTQYF. V gene TRBV28 combines with J gene TRBJ2-3; the D call of TRBD1 rests on TCRdb alone, since no DNA is present to check it. The CDR3 contains 15 residues. Germline V gives CDR1 MDHEN, CDR2 SYDVKM.

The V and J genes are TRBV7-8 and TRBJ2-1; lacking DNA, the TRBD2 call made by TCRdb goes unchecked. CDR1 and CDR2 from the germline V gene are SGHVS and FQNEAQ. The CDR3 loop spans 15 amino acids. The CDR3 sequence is CASRPKRDYYNEQFF.

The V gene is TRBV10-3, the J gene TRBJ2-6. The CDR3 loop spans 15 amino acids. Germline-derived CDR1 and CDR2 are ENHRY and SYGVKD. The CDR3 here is CAISPTDSGANVLTF.

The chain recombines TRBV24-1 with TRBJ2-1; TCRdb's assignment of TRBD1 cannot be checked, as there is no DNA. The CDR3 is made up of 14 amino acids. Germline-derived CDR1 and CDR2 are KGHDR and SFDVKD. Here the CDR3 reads CATSRPGGFDEQFF.

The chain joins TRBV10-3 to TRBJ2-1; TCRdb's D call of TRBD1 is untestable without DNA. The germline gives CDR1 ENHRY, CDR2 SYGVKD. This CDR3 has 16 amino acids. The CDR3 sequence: CAISELGQGASNEQFF.

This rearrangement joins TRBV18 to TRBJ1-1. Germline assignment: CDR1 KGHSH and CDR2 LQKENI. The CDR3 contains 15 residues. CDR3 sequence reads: CASSRLSIENTEAFF.

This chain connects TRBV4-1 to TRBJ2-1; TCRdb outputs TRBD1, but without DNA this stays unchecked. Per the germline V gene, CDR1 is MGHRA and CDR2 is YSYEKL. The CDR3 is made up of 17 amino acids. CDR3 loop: CASSQGSPTGRYNEQFF.

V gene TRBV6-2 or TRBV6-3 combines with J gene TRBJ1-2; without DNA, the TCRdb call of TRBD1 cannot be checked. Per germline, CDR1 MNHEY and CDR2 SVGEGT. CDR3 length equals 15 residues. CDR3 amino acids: CASSYRSWGAHGYTF.

CDR3 sequence: CASESDHQETQYF. The rearrangement joins TRBV5-1 to TRBJ2-5. Germline assignment: CDR1 SGHRS and CDR2 YFSETQ. This CDR3 contains 13 residues.

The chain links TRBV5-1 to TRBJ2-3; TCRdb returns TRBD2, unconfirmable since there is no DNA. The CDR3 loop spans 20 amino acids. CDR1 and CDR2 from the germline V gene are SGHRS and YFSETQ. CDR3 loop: CASSAYRGLAGGYSTDTQYF.

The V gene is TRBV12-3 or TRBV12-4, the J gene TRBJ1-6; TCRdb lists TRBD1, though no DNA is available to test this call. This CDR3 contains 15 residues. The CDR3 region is CASSSTGPVTSPLHF.